These 20 T cell receptor beta chains were sequenced from one sample in a study of CD8+CD57+ T cells in acquired aplastic anemia. The authors sequenced patients whose flow cytometry had shown CD8+CD57+ cell expansion. Genomic DNA provided the template from which TCR beta VDJ and CDR3 profiles were obtained. TCRdb recomputed calls from the reads with MiXCR, one row per CDR3 protein. The data contain around 150,000 distinct CDR3 sequences, 65% to 75% of them seen just once; the ten biggest clones take up approximately 48%. The sample consisted of sorted CD4+, CD8+, or CD8+CD57+ T cells (not recorded which) from PBMCs. These receptor sequences come from a human donor with aplastic anemia.

The chain employs TRBV7-2 and TRBJ1-2, with D perhaps TRBD1 (6 bases). V dropped 5 bases and J dropped 8 bases, with 15 bases sitting between them. Looked up from germline, CDR1 is SGHTA and CDR2 is FQGNSA. CDR3 size: 13 residues. CDR3 in amino acids: CASSPHRAGGYTF. CDR3 DNA: TGTGCCAGCAGCCCGCACAGGGCAGGAGGCTACACCTTC.

This clonotype came up once. The chain recombines TRBV12-3 or TRBV12-4 with TRBJ2-7; D uncertain. The CDR3 is 13 amino acids. V was shortened by 3 bases and J by 4 bases, with 10 bases between the two germline ends. CDR3 coding DNA: TGTGCCAGCAGTTTGGCTTTTTTGTACGAGCAGTACTTC. This encodes CASSLAFLYEQYF.

Worth noting for this clonotype: The germline gene is not matched at one end of the junction; a read error may be the cause. The chain recombines TRBV6-1 with TRBJ1-6; D is unresolved. The CDR3 is made up of 16 amino acids. CDR1 and CDR2 from the germline V gene are MNHNS and SASEGT. The CDR3 is CASSGLGPLSGSTLHF. The CDR3 DNA reads TGTGCCAGCAGTGGGTTGGGCCCCTTAAGTGGTTCAACCCTCCACTTT.

The chain couples TRBV2 to TRBJ1-1; possibly TRBD1 for D (6 bases). Trimming pared 7 bases from V and 0 bases from J, leaving 9 bases between. This CDR3 is 13 amino acids long. From germline, CDR1 is SNHLY and CDR2 FYNNEI. The chain's CDR3 is CASKRGVNTEAFF. The CDR3 nucleotides are TGTGCCAGCAAGAGGGGGGTGAACACTGAAGCTTTCTTT.

The J gene is TRBJ2-1, the V gene TRBV29-1; 7 bases map to TRBD1. The germline V gene has CDR1 SQVTM and CDR2 ANQGSEA. The CDR3 runs 17 residues. With V trimmed by 4 bases and J by 9 bases, 21 bases remained unmatched. The CDR3 loop reads CSVVWDHRDRGKVEQFF. The CDR3 DNA reads TGCAGCGTTGTTTGGGATCACCGGGACAGAGGGAAGGTTGAGCAGTTCTTC.

The gene calls are TRBV5-1 and TRBJ2-5; TRBD1 agrees at 7 bases. This CDR3 region has 14 residues. Unmatched junction bases numbered 6, after V lost 4 bases and J lost 3 bases. Germline CDR1 reads SGHRS; CDR2 reads YFSETQ. CDR3 DNA sequence: TGCGCCAGCAGCAGGAGAACAGGGGAAGAGACCCAGTACTTC. This sequence encodes CASSRRTGEETQYF.

The rearrangement uses TRBV24-1 and TRBJ2-5, with unresolved D. CDR1 is KGHDR, CDR2 SFDVKD, per germline. CDR3 length: 16 residues. Trimming took off 3 bases at V and 5 bases at J, with 18 bases between the two ends. DNA of the CDR3: TGTGCCACCAGTGATCCGTCGTCGGGCAGGATCGAGACCCAGTACTTC. This gives the protein CATSDPSSGRIETQYF.

The chain recombines TRBV19 with TRBJ2-7; 8 bases map to TRBD2. The CDR3 totals 13 residues. Trimming removed 6 bases from V and 2 bases from J; junction bases left unmatched: 3. Germline loops: CDR1 LNHDA, CDR2 SQIVND (reference sequence). The CDR3: CASRYSGTYEQYF. CDR3 coding DNA: TGTGCCAGTAGATATAGCGGGACCTACGAGCAGTACTTC.

This clonotype was counted once. The J gene is TRBJ2-1, the V gene TRBV19; 7 bases are a match to TRBD2. The CDR3 is 15 amino acids. After removal of 4 bases from V and 5 bases from J, the junction contained 8 bases not matched to a gene. Germline loops: CDR1 LNHDA, CDR2 SQIVND (reference sequence). CDR3 sequence reads: CASSTSGAGNNEQFF. The CDR3 DNA reads as TGTGCCAGTAGTACATCGGGAGCGGGGAACAATGAGCAGTTCTTC.

This clonotype was seen more than once but under ten times. This chain uses TRBV7-2 with TRBJ1-6; D is possibly TRBD1 (5 bases). There are 16 residues in the CDR3. The germline V and J ends were trimmed by 1 base and 6 bases, with 13 bases remaining between them. Germline V lookup: CDR1 SGHTA, CDR2 FQGNSA. The CDR3 is CASSLGRVATNSPLHF. The CDR3 nucleotides are TGTGCCAGCAGCTTAGGCAGGGTGGCCACTAATTCACCCCTCCACTTT.

Only one count was recorded for this clonotype. The chain couples TRBV9 to TRBJ1-1; no firm D call. CDR1 is SGDLS and CDR2 is YYNGEE in the germline V gene. This CDR3 has 12 residues. V was trimmed by 3 bases and J by 2 bases, leaving 5 bases between them. The CDR3 protein is CASSDPNTEAFF. In DNA form, the CDR3 reads TGTGCCAGCAGCGACCCTAACACTGAAGCTTTCTTT.

This clonotype was observed a single time. The chain carries TRBV24-1 and TRBJ2-1, with a tentative D call TRBD1 (5 bases). With 4 bases removed from V and 10 bases from J, the gap between germline ends came to 10 bases. Germline V gene lookup returns CDR1 KGHDR and CDR2 SFDVKD. CDR3 length equals 12 residues. As DNA, the CDR3 is TGTGCCACCAGTGAGCAGGGCCTGGAGCAGTTCTTC. This sequence encodes CATSEQGLEQFF.

This clonotype has more than one count but fewer than ten. The chain has TRBV15 and TRBJ1-5; D unresolved. The CDR3 consists of 12 residues. The germline V gene encodes CDR1 LNHNV and CDR2 YYDKDF (reference sequence). V lost 9 bases, J lost 2 bases, and 8 bases lay in between. The CDR3 loop reads CATSKGNQPQHF. The CDR3 nucleotides are TGTGCCACTAGTAAGGGCAATCAGCCCCAGCATTTT.

As DNA, the CDR3 is TGCGCCAGCAGCTTGGTCGGGGGGCCTCCCTACGAGCAGTACTTC. Translation: CASSLVGGPPYEQYF. The chain recombines TRBV5-1 with TRBJ2-7; tentatively, D is TRBD2 (7 bases). The V and J ends lost 0 bases and 2 bases respectively, with 12 bases between them. Per the germline V gene, CDR1 is SGHRS and CDR2 is YFSETQ. The CDR3 consists of 15 residues.

The chain combines TRBV7-6 with TRBJ1-6; D is perhaps TRBD1 (5 bases). Trimming took 4 bases from V and 10 from J, leaving 14 bases between them. Germline V gene data show CDR1 as SGHVS and CDR2 as FNYEAQ. This CDR3 region has 14 residues. CDR3 residues: CASSSGTARSPLHF. As DNA, the CDR3 is TGTGCCAGCAGCTCAGGGACGGCCCGCTCACCCCTCCACTTT.

The chain couples TRBV2 to TRBJ2-7, with D possibly matching TRBD2 (5 bases). The CDR3 contains 12 residues. Trimming removed 8 bases at V and 0 bases at J, with 8 bases between. The germline V gene has CDR1 SNHLY and CDR2 FYNNEI. The CDR3 loop reads CASHRDSYEQYF. Here the CDR3 DNA reads TGTGCCAGCCACCGGGACTCCTACGAGCAGTACTTC.

The sample holds many counts of this clonotype. DNA for the CDR3: TGTGCCAGCACCTCCGGACGGGCGGAGCAGTACTTC. Translating gives CASTSGRAEQYF. The chain recombines TRBV6-5 with TRBJ2-7; the D is unclear. The CDR3 is 12 residues long. Trimming removed 7 bases from V and 7 bases from J, with 14 bases in between. Germline values: CDR1 MNHEY, CDR2 SVGAGI.

The J gene is TRBJ1-2, the V gene TRBV29-1, with D possibly being TRBD1 (5 bases). The length of the CDR3 is 12 residues. Deletions cut 6 bases from V and 2 bases from J, with 10 bases between. Per the germline V gene, CDR1 is SQVTM and CDR2 is ANQGSEA. In DNA form, the CDR3 reads TGCAGCGTACTCCGGGACAACTATGGCTACACCTTC. Amino acids: CSVLRDNYGYTF.

The rearrangement links TRBV20-1 to TRBJ2-3; TRBD1 is a possible D gene (5 bases). Per the germline V gene, CDR1 is DFQATT and CDR2 is SNEGSKA (reference sequence). V was cut by 8 bases and J by 4 bases, with 16 bases left in between. The CDR3 contains 13 residues. The CDR3 region is CSPPGRGADTQYF. CDR3 sequence (DNA): TGCAGTCCCCCAGGGCGCGGCGCAGATACGCAGTATTTT.

This rearrangement joins TRBV25-1 to TRBJ1-4; 10 nucleotides agree with TRBD1. CDR3 size: 15 residues. J lost 7 bases, V lost 4 bases, and 6 bases had no gene match. CDR1 is MGHDK, CDR2 SYGVNS, per germline. The CDR3 region has the DNA TGTGCCAGCAGTGGCGACAGGGGGCTAGGTGAAAAACTGTTTTTT. This sequence encodes CASSGDRGLGEKLFF.